This entry features one T cell receptor (beta chain) sequence. The antigen it binds to is not known. There are no base qualities to consult, and no much larger clone falls within one base. Donors formed part of the validation cohort, which comprised over a hundred subjects and was distinct from the first cohort of over 500 subjects. The sample is drawn from a study of cytomegalovirus exposure and HLA in healthy donors (dated by TCRdb to the late 2010s). Context from the whole study: A later analysis indicated that the 120 or so validation repertoires were generated on the platform also employed for the 700 or so repertoires of the first cohort. The study combined high-throughput TCR immunosequencing, statistical association of individual TCRs with disease status, and machine learning to predict cytomegalovirus infection status. The study aimed to test whether cataloging public T cell receptors could reveal signatures of past pathogen exposure. In addition to the first cohort of 666 subjects, a separate validation cohort of 100 to 150 different subjects was used. The paper as a whole reports these results and caveats: A later analysis found that TCRs clustered in the first cohort also tended to co-occur in the 120 validation repertoires, with approximately 94% of cluster scores above 0. It was suggested by the authors that the approach could potentially be generalized to other disease states and immunological phenotypes. In both the original and validation cohorts, the classifier was reported to diagnose cytomegalovirus status with high specificity and sensitivity. Three of the identified cytomegalovirus-associated TCR beta chains were confirmed in vitro to be specific for cytomegalovirus antigens. The study gave a list of 150 to 200 TCR beta chains associated with cytomegalovirus. The validation cohort had no HLA typing available for a later analysis, so co-occurrence within that cohort was assessed over all 130 or so repertoires. While some public TCRs were present in many individuals, most TCR sequences turned up only very rarely across donors.

CDR1 SQVTM and CDR2 ANQGSEA are derived from the germline V gene. The CDR3 starts with the cysteine, ends with the phenylalanine, and has 15 residues. The sequence is cut down to CDR3 DNA, 45 bases in frame from base 1. Trimming takes 5 bases off V and 0 bases off J; junction bases not matched to a gene: 5. Libraries were built with the immunoSEQ multiplex PCR assay. Regarding the original processing steps: A statistical classification framework was developed to diagnose cytomegalovirus status using the catalog of TCR beta chain sequences. TCRdb re-hosts the immuneACCESS table, in-frame sequences only. Its copies lack some clones; in the studies checked, an unresolved V gene accounts for under half of them, and the cause for the rest is not known. The V and J calls and the clone size are those of that table, but D and trimming were determined from the DNA. The sample profile shows about 130,000 clones; roughly nine tenths of them were found once. The ten most abundant clones make up around 3.4% of the sample.

The rearranged segments are TRBV29-1 and TRBJ2-1, and TRBD1 aligns with 9 junction nucleotides. This TCR was recovered from a young man in good health and CMV-seronegative. The sequenced material came from PBMCs. The bases are TGCAGCGTTACCGGGACAGGGAACTCCTACAATGAGCAGTTCTTC. This yields the protein CSVTGTGNSYNEQFF.